This T cell receptor beta chain was obtained from a study of blood T cell repertoires in COVID-19. Cohorts were determined from participant-reported clinical history. The protocol was immunoSEQ multiplex PCR, while the TCRdb copy is restricted to in-frame clones and leaves out a portion. The sample has 250,000 to 300,000 clones, around 84% seen once. Sequenced input: PBMCs or T cells enriched from blood (not recorded which). This clonotype originated in a man aged 35-49 years who had been exposed to COVID-19.

CDR3 in amino acids: CASSWGHEQYF. CDR3 bases: TGTGCCAGCAGCTGGGGGCACGAGCAGTACTTC. The chain employs TRBV5-6 and TRBJ2-7, with a tentative D call TRBD1 (6 bases). Germline lookup yields CDR1 SGHDT and CDR2 YYEEEE. CDR3 length equals 11 residues. V lost 3 bases to trimming and J lost 5 bases, with 6 bases between them.